This TCR beta chain emerged from a study of response to subunit inactivated influenza vaccine. Study-wide findings and caveats: Only a handful of new T cells, the authors suggested, are recruited with each seasonal influenza vaccination.

This clonotype appeared many times. What it binds is unknown. TCRdb used MiXCR to reprocess the RT-PCR reads, holding one entry per CDR3 protein. This table holds hundreds of thousands of distinct CDR3 sequences, approximately 15% found once. This clonotype originated in a man between 45 and 60 years old who received an inactivated influenza vaccine. The source was PBMCs from blood, collected about 14 days before vaccination.

CDR3 amino acids: CSLGIKREKLFF. DNA for the CDR3: TGCAGCCTCGGGATTAAAAGGGAAAAACTGTTTTTT. V usage is TRBV29-1 and J usage is TRBJ1-4; D uncertain. There are 12 residues in the CDR3. V lost 8 bases, J lost 8 bases, and 15 bases lay in between. Germline CDR1 SQVTM, CDR2 ANQGSEA.